This T cell receptor beta chain derives from a study of T cells in women clearing cervical HPV infection. Study-wide context: Case blood drawn at lesion detection; control blood after infection cleared. Case blood was drawn a median approximately 150 days after lesion detection.

Remarks on this clone: The read terminates 3 residues ahead of where the CDR3 ends, so the germline J gene completes it.

V lost 0 bases and J 1 base, leaving 15 bases between the germline ends. Germline loops: CDR1 SGHRS, CDR2 YFSETQ. The CDR3 has 17 residues. TCRdb's table, derived via immunoSEQ multiplex PCR, lists solely in-frame clones and lacks some. Here the sample table reports 35,000 to 50,000 clones. What was sequenced was blood buffy coat. This chain links TRBV5-1 with TRBJ2-3; D is unresolved. The source is a woman aged 18 to 75 with a cervical HPV16 infection that either progressed to CIN3+ or cleared (not recorded which). Partial CDR3 DNA: TGCGCCAGCAGCTTGGATATCCCCGCAGGTGGCACAGATACG. Translating it yields CASSLDIPAGGTDT. The entire CDR3 protein is CASSLDIPAGGTDTQYF.